One sample yielded the 26 T cell receptor beta chains listed below, sequenced in a study of OX40 agonist ivuxolimab in advanced cancers. Data came from immunoSEQ multiplex PCR; TCRdb stores just in-frame clones and leaves some out. The table has 35,000 to 40,000 clones, about 88% seen once. Sequenced here: CD4+ or CD8+ T cells sorted from blood, sampled in a trial of the OX40 agonist ivuxolimab. The receptor source for this set is an adult with an advanced solid tumor such as melanoma, head and neck, liver or kidney cancer.

V is TRBV19 and J is TRBJ2-1; D might be TRBD1 or TRBD2, each matching 6 bases. The CDR3 covers 14 residues. V was clipped by 7 bases and J by 4 bases, with 14 bases between them. In germline, CDR1 is LNHDA, CDR2 SQIVND (reference sequence). The CDR3 bases are TGTGCCAGTAATGTCGGGGGCGATTACAATGAGCAGTTCTTC. As protein: CASNVGGDYNEQFF.

This chain connects TRBV4-1 to TRBJ1-1; 9 bases match TRBD1. The V gene's germline CDR1 is MGHRA and CDR2 YSYEKL. This CDR3 is built from 14 residues. J was trimmed by 6 bases and V by 4 bases; bases with no gene match: 6. The CDR3: CASSPGQGPPEAFF. The CDR3 bases are TGCGCCAGCAGCCCTGGACAGGGGCCTCCTGAAGCTTTCTTT.

This rearrangement joins TRBV9 to TRBJ2-3; 12 nucleotides align to TRBD2. The J segment lost 7 bases and the V segment lost 3 bases, leaving 6 bases of the junction unmatched. The CDR3 is 15 amino acids. The germline V gene has CDR1 SGDLS and CDR2 YYNGEE. The CDR3 nucleotides read TGTGCCAGCAGCGGGACTAGCGGGGACGTTCATACGCAGTATTTT. Its protein is CASSGTSGDVHTQYF.

The CDR3 DNA is TGTGCCAGCAGCCAATGGTCAGGGAACACTGAAGCTTTCTTT. Translated: CASSQWSGNTEAFF. The V gene is TRBV21-1, the J gene TRBJ1-1; the table's D call TRBD1 went unverified against the DNA. TRBV21-1 has pseudogene status. This CDR3 comprises 14 residues.

The chain has TRBV15 and TRBJ1-2; no clear D. Germline V CDR1 and CDR2: LNHNV, YYDKDF (reference sequence). This CDR3 contains 15 residues. The V and J ends lost 0 bases and 0 bases respectively, with 8 bases between them. CDR3: CATSRESGPNYGYTF. CDR3 DNA sequence: TGTGCCACCAGCAGAGAATCAGGTCCTAACTATGGCTACACCTTC.

CDR3 nucleotide sequence: TGTGCCAGCAGTGTTGGGGGTTATGGCTACGAGCAGTACTTC. Translated, it gives CASSVGGYGYEQYF. The chain couples TRBV9 to TRBJ2-7; tentatively, D is TRBD1 or TRBD2 (5 bases each). V was pared by 5 bases and J by 3 bases, with 15 bases between. Germline-derived CDR1 and CDR2 are SGDLS and YYNGEE. This CDR3 is 14 amino acids long.

V gene TRBV4-3 combines with J gene TRBJ1-1; D might be TRBD1 (5 bases). The germline V and J ends were trimmed by 3 bases and 4 bases, with 6 bases remaining between them. Germline V gives CDR1 LGHNA, CDR2 YSLEER. CDR3 length equals 12 residues. CDR3 sequence reads: CASSQGTTEAFF. The CDR3 region has the DNA TGCGCCAGCAGCCAGGGGACCACTGAAGCTTTCTTT.

The chain uses TRBV2 and TRBJ1-1; 8 nucleotides align to TRBD1. Trimming removed 7 bases from V and 1 base from J; junction bases left unmatched: 5. The CDR3 sequence is 14 residues long. Germline V gene data show CDR1 as SNHLY and CDR2 as FYNNEI. The CDR3 loop is CASTRTGSNTEAFF. The CDR3 nucleotides read TGTGCCAGCACCCGGACAGGGTCGAACACTGAAGCTTTCTTT.

The chain uses TRBV5-1 and TRBJ2-5; D is ambiguous. This CDR3 contains 12 residues. Germline V gene sequence: CDR1 SGHRS, CDR2 YFSETQ. Trimming shortened V by 0 bases and J by 5 bases, and 5 bases separated the two germline ends. CDR3 in amino acids: CASSLELETQYF. CDR3 in DNA: TGCGCCAGCAGCTTGGAGCTCGAGACCCAGTACTTC.

The chain couples TRBV27 to TRBJ1-5; no definite D call. Germline CDR1 and CDR2: MNHEY and SMNVEV (reference sequence). The CDR3 covers 13 residues. Trimming removed 3 bases at V and 3 bases at J, with 6 bases between. CDR3 nucleotide sequence: TGTGCCAGCAGTTTGGGCAACAATCAGCCCCAGCATTTT. It is translated as CASSLGNNQPQHF.

The rearrangement joins TRBV11-1 to TRBJ1-1, with a possible D match to TRBD1 (6 bases). Germline V gene lookup returns CDR1 SGHAT and CDR2 FQDESV (reference sequence). Trimming removed 3 bases from V and 3 bases from J, with 17 bases in between. The CDR3 sequence is 16 residues long. CDR3 DNA sequence: TGTGCCAGCAGCTTTTTCGACCCGGGGGGCTACACTGAAGCTTTCTTT. Its protein is CASSFFDPGGYTEAFF. The full variable domain, its missing parts supplied by reference TRBV11-1 and TRBJ1-1, is EAEVAQSPRYKITEKSQAVAFWCDPISGHATLYWYRQILGQGPELLVQFQDESVVDDSQLPKDRFSAERLKGVDSTLKIQPAELGDSAMYLCASSFFDPGGYTEAFFGQGTRLTVV.

J is TRBJ1-6 and V is TRBV27; the D gene is possibly TRBD1 (6 bases). The V end was cut by 9 bases, the J end by 10 bases, with 19 bases between. Germline values: CDR1 MNHEY, CDR2 SMNVEV (reference sequence). The CDR3 consists of 14 residues. CDR3 protein: CARAWGGPESPLHF. In DNA, the CDR3 is TGTGCCAGAGCTTGGGGGGGGCCAGAATCACCCCTCCACTTT.

This chain connects TRBV11-3 to TRBJ2-3, with D tentatively TRBD1 or TRBD2 (5 bases each). V dropped 5 bases and J dropped 1 base, with 10 bases sitting between them. CDR3 length: 14 amino acids. The V gene's germline CDR1 is SGHNT and CDR2 YENEEA. The CDR3 coding sequence is TGTGCCAGCAGCCCCCGGGACGGCACAGATACGCAGTATTTT. This translates into CASSPRDGTDTQYF.

This clone was detected only a few times. The chain combines TRBV21-1 with TRBJ1-5. TRBV21-1 is termed a pseudogene. The CDR3 sequence is 14 residues long. CDR3: CASSKGVPQRPQHF. DNA for the CDR3: TGTGCCAGCAGCAAAGGGGTCCCACAGCGGCCCCAGCATTTT.

The rearrangement uses TRBV9 and TRBJ1-4, with 8 bases matching TRBD1. Trimming took 2 bases from V and 8 from J; bases not matched to a gene: 8. The CDR3 extends over 15 amino acids. The germline V gene encodes CDR1 SGDLS and CDR2 YYNGEE. The CDR3 coding sequence is TGTGCCAGCAGCGTGGGACAGGCCGGATGGGAAAAACTGTTTTTT. Protein sequence: CASSVGQAGWEKLFF. The full variable domain, its missing parts supplied by reference TRBV9 and TRBJ1-4, is DSGVTQTPKHLITATGQRVTLRCSPRSGDLSVYWYQQSLDQGLQFLIQYYNGEERAKGNILERFSAQQFPDLHSELNLSSLELGDSALYFCASSVGQAGWEKLFFGSGTQLSVL.

The V gene is TRBV19, the J gene TRBJ1-1; D might be TRBD1 (6 bases). Trimming stripped 7 bases from V and 5 bases from J, with 11 bases between. The V gene's germline CDR1 is LNHDA and CDR2 SQIVND (reference sequence). CDR3 size: 12 residues. In DNA form, the CDR3 reads TGTGCCAGTATTAAAGGGGGGACTGAAGCTTTCTTT. This sequence encodes CASIKGGTEAFF.

This rearrangement joins TRBV27 to TRBJ1-1, with TRBD1 as a possible D gene (6 bases). Germline loops: CDR1 MNHEY, CDR2 SMNVEV (reference sequence). Trimming took off 6 bases at V and 2 bases at J, with 13 bases between the two ends. The CDR3 runs 14 residues. CDR3: CASRTGLSNTEAFF. The CDR3 DNA reads as TGTGCCAGCAGAACAGGGCTTTCAAACACTGAAGCTTTCTTT.

This chain uses TRBV6-5 with TRBJ2-7; 7 positions match TRBD1. The CDR3 has 14 amino acids. V lost 0 bases, J lost 2 bases, and 1 base stayed unmatched. CDR1 is MNHEY, CDR2 SVGAGI, per germline. The chain's CDR3 is CASSYSGQTYEQYF. The CDR3 DNA is TGTGCCAGCAGTTACTCGGGACAGACCTACGAGCAGTACTTC.

The chain is built from TRBV5-6 and TRBJ2-3, with TRBD2 identical over 8 bases. Germline assignment: CDR1 SGHDT and CDR2 YYEEEE. There are 15 residues in the CDR3. After removal of 7 bases from V and 4 bases from J, the junction contained 11 bases not matched to a gene. The CDR3 sequence: CASEEGLGLPDTQYF. CDR3 nucleotides: TGTGCCAGCGAGGAGGGACTAGGCCTCCCAGATACGCAGTATTTT.

The CDR3 DNA is TGTGCCAGCAGCTTAACCCCCATTATCGGACACGGGTTGGACAATGAGCAGTTCTTC. As protein: CASSLTPIIGHGLDNEQFF. The chain is built from TRBV7-2 and TRBJ2-1, with D perhaps TRBD1 (5 bases). The ends were cut back, 2 bases at V and 5 bases at J, with 25 bases in the middle. The CDR3 runs 19 residues. Germline lookup yields CDR1 SGHTA and CDR2 FQGNSA.

This rearrangement joins TRBV10-3 to TRBJ2-3, with D possibly TRBD2 on 7 matching bases. CDR1 is ENHRY and CDR2 is SYGVKD in the germline V gene. The length of the CDR3 is 14 residues. V was shortened by 8 bases and J by 6 bases, with 18 bases between the two germline ends. The CDR3 DNA reads TGTGCCATCCGGGGGGCTGTGCTGCCGGATACGCAGTATTTT. It encodes CAIRGAVLPDTQYF.

The chain joins TRBV10-2 to TRBJ2-6; 8 nucleotides agree with TRBD1. Germline V CDR1 and CDR2: WSHSY, SAAADI. V gave up 7 bases and J gave up 4 bases; unmatched junction bases: 9. This CDR3 contains 16 residues. Here the CDR3 DNA reads TGCGCCAGCACCTCCCCGCAGGGGGCCGGGGCCAACGTCCTGACTTTC. Translated: CASTSPQGAGANVLTF.

This sequence joins TRBV7-6 and TRBJ2-7; the D gene is possibly TRBD2 (6 bases). Trimming stripped 7 bases from V and 7 bases from J, with 14 bases between. The CDR3 has 12 residues. Germline V gene sequence: CDR1 SGHVS, CDR2 FNYEAQ. In nucleotides, the CDR3 is TGTGCCAGCAAATCAGAGGCGGGAGAGCAGTACTTC. Amino acids: CASKSEAGEQYF.

The chain couples TRBV4-3 to TRBJ2-7; 9 positions agree with TRBD1. Germline V gives CDR1 LGHNA, CDR2 YSLEER. The length of the CDR3 is 17 residues. Germline trimming cut 0 bases from V and 5 bases from J; bases unmatched to any gene: 11. Here the CDR3 DNA reads TGCGCCAGCAGCCAAGATGGGGGGACAGGGACCTCAAACGAGCAGTACTTC. Protein product: CASSQDGGTGTSNEQYF.

The CDR3 is CASSFPGQGEQYF. For the CDR3, the DNA is TGTGCCAGCAGCTTCCCAGGACAAGGGGAGCAGTACTTC. J is TRBJ2-7 and V is TRBV7-9, with D maybe TRBD1 (5 bases). The germline V gene has CDR1 SEHNR and CDR2 FQNEAQ (reference sequence). V lost 3 bases and J 7 bases, leaving 13 bases between the germline ends. This CDR3 region has 13 residues.

The chain is built from TRBV6-1 and TRBJ2-7; 7 bases map to TRBD2. Germline assignment: CDR1 MNHNS and CDR2 SASEGT. With 4 bases clipped from V and 2 bases from J, the junction kept 5 bases outside the gene matches. This CDR3 contains 14 residues. The CDR3 DNA is TGTGCCAGCAGTGGCCGGGACTACCCCTACGAGCAGTACTTC. It specifies CASSGRDYPYEQYF.